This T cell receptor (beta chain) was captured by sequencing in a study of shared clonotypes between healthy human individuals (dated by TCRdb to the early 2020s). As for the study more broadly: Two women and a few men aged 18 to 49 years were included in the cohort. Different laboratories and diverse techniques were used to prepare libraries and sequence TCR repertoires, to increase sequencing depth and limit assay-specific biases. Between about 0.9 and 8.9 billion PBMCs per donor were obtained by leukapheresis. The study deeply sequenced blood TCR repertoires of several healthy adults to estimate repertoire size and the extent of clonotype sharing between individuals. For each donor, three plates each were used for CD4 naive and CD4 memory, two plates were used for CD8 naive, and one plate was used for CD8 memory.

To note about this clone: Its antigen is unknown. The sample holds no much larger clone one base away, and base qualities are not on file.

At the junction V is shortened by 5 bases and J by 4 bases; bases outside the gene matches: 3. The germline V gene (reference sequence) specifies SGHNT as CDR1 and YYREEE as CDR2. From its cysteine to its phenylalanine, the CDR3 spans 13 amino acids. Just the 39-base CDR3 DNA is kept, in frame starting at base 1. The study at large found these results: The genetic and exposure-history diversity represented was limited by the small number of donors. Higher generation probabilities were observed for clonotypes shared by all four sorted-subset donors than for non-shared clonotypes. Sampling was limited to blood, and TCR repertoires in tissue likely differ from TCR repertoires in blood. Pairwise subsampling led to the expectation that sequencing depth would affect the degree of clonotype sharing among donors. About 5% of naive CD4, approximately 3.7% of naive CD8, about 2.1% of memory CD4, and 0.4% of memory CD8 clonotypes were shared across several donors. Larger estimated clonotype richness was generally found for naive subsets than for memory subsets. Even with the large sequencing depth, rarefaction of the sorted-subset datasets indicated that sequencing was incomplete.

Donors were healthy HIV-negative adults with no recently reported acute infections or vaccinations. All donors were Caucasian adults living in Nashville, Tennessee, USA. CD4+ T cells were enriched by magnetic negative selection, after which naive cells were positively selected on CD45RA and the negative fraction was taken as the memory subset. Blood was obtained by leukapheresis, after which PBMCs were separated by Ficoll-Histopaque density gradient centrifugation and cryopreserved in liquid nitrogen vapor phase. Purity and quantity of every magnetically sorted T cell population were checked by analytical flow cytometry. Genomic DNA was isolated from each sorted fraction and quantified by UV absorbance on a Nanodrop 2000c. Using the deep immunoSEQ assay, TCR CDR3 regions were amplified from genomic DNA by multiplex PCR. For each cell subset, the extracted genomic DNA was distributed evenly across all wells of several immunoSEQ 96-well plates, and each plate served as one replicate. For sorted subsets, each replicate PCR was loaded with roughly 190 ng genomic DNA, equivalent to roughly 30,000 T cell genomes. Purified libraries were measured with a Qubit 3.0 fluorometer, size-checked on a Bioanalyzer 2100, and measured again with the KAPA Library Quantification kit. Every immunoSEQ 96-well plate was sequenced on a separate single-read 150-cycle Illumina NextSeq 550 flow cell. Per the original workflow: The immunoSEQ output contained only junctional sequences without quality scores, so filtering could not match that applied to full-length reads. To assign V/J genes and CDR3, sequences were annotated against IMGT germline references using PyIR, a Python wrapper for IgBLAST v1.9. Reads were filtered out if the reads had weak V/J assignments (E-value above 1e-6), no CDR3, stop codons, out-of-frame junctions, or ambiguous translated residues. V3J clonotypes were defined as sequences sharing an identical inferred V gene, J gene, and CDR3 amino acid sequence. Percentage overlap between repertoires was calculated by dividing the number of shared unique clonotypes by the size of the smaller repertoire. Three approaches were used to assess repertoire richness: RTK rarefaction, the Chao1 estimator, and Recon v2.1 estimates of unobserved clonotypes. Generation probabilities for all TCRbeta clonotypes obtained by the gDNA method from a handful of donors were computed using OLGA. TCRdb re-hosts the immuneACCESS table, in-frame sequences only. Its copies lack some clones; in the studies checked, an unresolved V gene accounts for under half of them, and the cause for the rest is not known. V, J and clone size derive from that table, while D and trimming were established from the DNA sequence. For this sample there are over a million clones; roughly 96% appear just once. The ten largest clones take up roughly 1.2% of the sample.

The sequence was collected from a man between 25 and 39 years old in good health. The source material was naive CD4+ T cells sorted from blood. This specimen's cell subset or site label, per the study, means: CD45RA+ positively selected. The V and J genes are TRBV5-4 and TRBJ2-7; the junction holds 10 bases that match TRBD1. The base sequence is TGTGCCAGCAGGGGGGACAGGGGTTACGAGCAGTACTTC. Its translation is CASRGDRGYEQYF.